This T cell receptor beta chain came from a study of shared clonotypes between healthy human individuals. A word on this clone: No antigen is known for it.

Replicate sorted-subset PCRs were loaded with around 0.2 ug DNA, approximately 31,000 T cell genomes. Sequenced by immunoSEQ multiplex PCR; TCRdb stores in-frame clones only, minus some. The sample lists more than 1.2 million clones; roughly 98.5% were seen once. Study donors comprised healthy, HIV-negative adults devoid of recent acute infection or vaccination. Germline CDR1 reads MGHDK; CDR2 reads SYGVNS. Between the trimmed V and J ends, which lost 1 base and 3 bases, there was a span of 17 bases. The CDR3 spans 17 residues. Findings and caveats of the study: Non-shared clonotypes had lower generation probabilities than clonotypes shared by all four sorted-subset donors. Large depth notwithstanding, sorted-subset sequencing proved incomplete by rarefaction.

The source of this sequence is a man younger than 40 in good health. V usage is TRBV25-1 and J usage is TRBJ2-3, with D tentatively TRBD1 (6 bases). The material sequenced was naive CD4+ T cells sorted from blood. Subset in this sample: CD45RA+ positively selected. CDR3 sequence: CASSELGQGMKTDTQYF. DNA for the CDR3: TGTGCCAGCAGTGAATTAGGGCAGGGGATGAAGACAGATACGCAGTATTTT. The full variable domain, its missing parts supplied by reference TRBV25-1 and TRBJ2-3, is EADIYQTPRYLVIGTGKKITLECSQTMGHDKMYWYQQDPGMELHLIHYSYGVNSTEKGDLSSESTVSRIRTEHFPLTLESARPSHTSQYLCASSELGQGMKTDTQYFGPGTRLTVL.